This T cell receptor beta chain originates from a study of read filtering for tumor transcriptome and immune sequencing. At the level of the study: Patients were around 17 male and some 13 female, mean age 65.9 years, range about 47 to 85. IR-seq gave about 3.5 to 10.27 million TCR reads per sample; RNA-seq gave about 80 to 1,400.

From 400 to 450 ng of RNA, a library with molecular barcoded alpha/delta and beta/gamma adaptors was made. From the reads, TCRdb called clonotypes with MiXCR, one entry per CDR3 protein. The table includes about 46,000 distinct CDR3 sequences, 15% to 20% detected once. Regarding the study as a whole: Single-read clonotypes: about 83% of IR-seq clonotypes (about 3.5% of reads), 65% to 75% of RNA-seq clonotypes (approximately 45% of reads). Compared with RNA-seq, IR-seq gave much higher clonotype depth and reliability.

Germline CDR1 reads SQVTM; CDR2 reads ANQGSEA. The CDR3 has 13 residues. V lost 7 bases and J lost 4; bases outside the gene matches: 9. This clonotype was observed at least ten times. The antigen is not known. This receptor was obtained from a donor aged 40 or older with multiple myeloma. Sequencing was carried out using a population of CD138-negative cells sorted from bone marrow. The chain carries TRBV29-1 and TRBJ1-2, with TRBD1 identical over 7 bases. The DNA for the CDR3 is TGCAGCGGTCGAACAGGGGCCGGCTATGGCTACACCTTC. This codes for CSGRTGAGYGYTF.